The rows below give T cell receptor beta chains drawn from one sample of a study of T cell repertoires in cytomegalovirus infection. TCRdb re-analysed the reads in MiXCR, keeping a single row per CDR3 protein. The table lists more than 500,000 distinct CDR3 sequences, approximately 15% of them singletons, with roughly a quarter in the top ten. The sample comprised CD8+ T cells from PBMCs. These receptor sequences come from a human donor in good health (CMV status not recorded). Some clones in this sample may be carry-over from other donors' samples. CDR3s leave out the opening cysteine and the closing phenylalanine or tryptophan. A row's size may be missing; if present it is once, few, many or a size class.

V gene	clone size	CDR3 protein
TRBV19	few	ASSSPPKGNQPQH
TRBV7-9	many	ASSLPPETEQY
TRBV27	few	ASRPFQGGPQPQH
TRBV4-2	-	ASSQPVVAGDRSTGELF
TRBV23-1	-	ASSLQGSHSNQPQH
TRBV27	-	ASSLDGLREQF
TRBV4-1	few	ASSQARQGTHEQY
TRBV27	-	ASSPRGLMNTEAF
TRBV12-3/TRBV12-4	many	ASSVAGVGETQY
TRBV10-3	-	AISESKTSGRGESETQY
TRBV13	-	ASSSDRGRGANVLT
TRBV6-6	-	ASSLGRIVNYGYT
TRBV10-3	-	AISESHLFSGNTIY
TRBV5-5	-	ASSPRDREAYT
TRBV5-1	-	ASSQEGGTYEQY
TRBV2	-	ASRGQADNQPQH
TRBV27	few	ASSSVRDRSYGYT
TRBV24-1	many	ATSDTTSGDYNEQF
TRBV19	few	ASTDGTIDADEQF
TRBV4-1	many	ASSQDRSYNQPQH
TRBV7-3	many	ASSKNSGSSYNEQF
TRBV20-1	few	SASRLGDSWNQPQH
TRBV7-8	many	ASSLISSATGTKNYNEQF
TRBV9	-	ASSPPQGITGELF
TRBV5-5	-	ASSLKGIYGYT
TRBV30	few	AWGQGNTEAF
TRBV7-3	many	ASSPYPGTANTGELF
TRBV6-1	-	ASWEDGTQY
TRBV10-3	-	AIHTGTGGTTGELF
TRBV5-5	-	ASSYGRPEAF
TRBV14	-	ASSQGLAGPSYEQY
TRBV9	few	ASSVGGTTYNEQF
TRBV27	few	ASSFGDRGYEQY
TRBV19	many	ASRTGSGLGSYNEQF
TRBV2	-	ASVRGAHGYT
TRBV7-8	-	ASSPSVVGTEAF
TRBV7-8	many	ASTAGWGYGYT
TRBV27	-	ASSFPPANLAKNIQY
TRBV28	medium-sized	ASTGGNLNYGYT
TRBV28	-	ASSTGTGGFGNSPLH
TRBV7-9	-	ASSFRPHGYT
TRBV9	-	ASSPGGDRDVQY
TRBV5-6	-	ASSFTGLGTGELF
TRBV30	few	AWSNEASNQPQH
TRBV19	many	ASSPRDSPNYGYT
TRBV12-3/TRBV12-4	many	ASSFGGISSYEQY
TRBV11-2	few	ASSSGVGIQY
TRBV7-6	many	ASSSRTSGRGNEQF
TRBV7-9	many	ASNEGNTEAF
TRBV7-8	many	ASSLAQGAGTDTQY
TRBV2	many	ASTAEYNEQF
TRBV14	few	ASSQRRGDSYNSPLH